Presented here are 14 T cell receptor beta chains from one specimen sequenced in a study of GPR56 and killer-like receptors on CD4 memory cells. Reanalyzing the reads, TCRdb keeps one entry per CDR3 protein, without DNA. This sample's clone table lists approximately 66 distinct CDR3 sequences. Sorting by FACS used killer cell lectin-like receptor and GPR56 expression to define five CD4+ populations. Sequenced sample: memory CD4+ T cells from blood. The receptors derive from a human donor in good health.

V gene TRBV10-3 combines with J gene TRBJ1-2; the TCRdb D gene call, TRBD1, has no DNA to confirm it. Germline CDR1 reads ENHRY; CDR2 reads SYGVKD. The CDR3 sequence is 14 residues long. CDR3 amino acids: CAISDDRNNYGYTF.

Frequency places this clonotype as hyperexpanded. This chain links TRBV11-1 with TRBJ1-1. The CDR3 extends over 14 amino acids. Germline CDR1 is SGHAT and CDR2 is FQDESV (reference sequence). CDR3 sequence reads: CASISREGSTEAFF. Supplemented by reference TRBV11-1 and TRBJ1-1, the full variable domain reads EAEVAQSPRYKITEKSQAVAFWCDPISGHATLYWYRQILGQGPELLVQFQDESVVDDSQLPKDRFSAERLKGVDSTLKIQPAELGDSAMYLCASISREGSTEAFFGQGTRLTVV.

According to its frequency, this clonotype is hyperexpanded. The chain couples TRBV7-9 to TRBJ1-2; TCRdb reports TRBD1, a call that lacks DNA to check it against. Germline V gene sequence: CDR1 SEHNR, CDR2 FQNEAQ (reference sequence). The CDR3 spans 15 residues. The CDR3 spells CASSSSQGGVWGYTF.

Considering frequency, this clonotype is hyperexpanded. V gene TRBV6-1 combines with J gene TRBJ2-5. Germline V lookup: CDR1 MNHNS, CDR2 SASEGT. This CDR3 is 12 amino acids long. The chain's CDR3 is CASTSDGETQYF.

V gene TRBV20-1 combines with J gene TRBJ2-5; TCRdb lists TRBD1, though no DNA is available to test this call. The CDR3 contains 14 residues. Germline V lookup: CDR1 DFQATT, CDR2 SNEGSKA (reference sequence). Here the CDR3 reads CSARDFGGTETQYF.

The gene calls are TRBV18 and TRBJ2-4; the D gene TCRdb calls, TRBD1, cannot be checked with no DNA. This CDR3 is 15 amino acids long. Germline V gives CDR1 KGHSH, CDR2 LQKENI. The CDR3 loop reads CASSPSQGSKNIQYF. The whole variable domain, filled in from reference TRBV18 and TRBJ2-4, reads NAGVMQNPRHLVRRRGQEARLRCSPMKGHSHVYWYRQLPEEGLKFMVYLQKENIIDESGMPKERFSAEFPKEGPSILRIQQVVRGDSAAYFCASSPSQGSKNIQYFGAGTRLSVL.

The CDR3 sequence: CSARDDRGLETQYF. V usage is TRBV20-1 and J usage is TRBJ2-5; without DNA, the TCRdb call of TRBD1 cannot be checked. This CDR3 is 14 amino acids long. CDR1 is DFQATT and CDR2 is SNEGSKA in the germline V gene (reference sequence).

This clonotype is labeled large based on frequency. J is TRBJ2-2 and V is TRBV12-3 or TRBV12-4; TCRdb selects TRBD2, and the lack of DNA leaves this call unchecked. The CDR3 contains 16 residues. This CDR3 reads CASSLTAGGPTGELFF.

This clonotype ranks as medium-sized (0.01 to 0.1%) in terms of frequency. This chain uses TRBV20-1 with TRBJ2-7; TCRdb outputs TRBD1, but without DNA this stays unchecked. CDR3 length: 15 amino acids. The germline gives CDR1 DFQATT, CDR2 SNEGSKA (reference sequence). The CDR3 reads CSASGQGAFPYEQYF.

The V and J genes are TRBV20-1 and TRBJ2-1. The CDR3 is 12 amino acids. Germline V gene lookup returns CDR1 DFQATT and CDR2 SNEGSKA (reference sequence). This CDR3 is CSASRLSDEQFF.

Frequency places this clonotype as large (0.1 to 1%). The V call is TRBV29-1, the J call TRBJ1-5; TCRdb outputs TRBD1, but without DNA this stays unchecked. Germline values: CDR1 SQVTM, CDR2 ANQGSEA. The CDR3 extends over 13 amino acids. This CDR3 is CSVEDGRGQPQHF.

Its frequency marks this clonotype as hyperexpanded (1% or more). The chain is built from TRBV27 and TRBJ1-1. Germline assignment: CDR1 MNHEY and CDR2 SMNVEV (reference sequence). The CDR3 runs 15 residues. CDR3 in amino acids: CASSSQRGGSTEAFF.

This clonotype ranks as hyperexpanded (1% or more) in terms of frequency. The rearrangement uses TRBV6-6 and TRBJ2-1; TCRdb selects TRBD2, and the lack of DNA leaves this call unchecked. The CDR3 consists of 15 residues. Germline V lookup: CDR1 MNHNY, CDR2 SVGAGI (reference sequence). This CDR3 is CASSSGTSGGNEQFF.

This clonotype is deemed medium-sized by its frequency. CDR3 loop: CSARDLRGYEQFF. The V call is TRBV20-1, the J call TRBJ2-1; TCRdb gives TRBD1 as the D gene, but with no DNA this cannot be confirmed. The CDR3 covers 13 residues. From germline, CDR1 is DFQATT and CDR2 SNEGSKA (reference sequence).